This T cell receptor (beta chain) is from a study of blood T cells in healthy people across ages. A second PCR, run for roughly 6 to 11 cycles, used a sample-barcoded 5' primer plus a J-beta primer mix. A single record per CDR3 protein comes from TCRdb applying MiXCR to the 5' RACE reads. This sample yields about 1,500,000 distinct CDR3 sequences, of which 42% are seen a single time; roughly 7.7% belongs to the top ten. V was trimmed by 3 bases and J by 8 bases, leaving 17 bases between them. The CDR3 extends over 14 amino acids. CDR1 is DFQATT and CDR2 is SNEGSKA in the germline V gene (reference sequence). This clonotype was detected only a few times.

The receptor comes from a woman aged 18-30 years in good health. Sequenced sample: blood. The chain links TRBV20-1 to TRBJ2-1; D perhaps matches TRBD1 (5 bases). DNA of the CDR3: TGCAGTGCTAGTAAGGGGTTAGGACGGTATGAGCAGTTCTTC. Amino acid sequence: CSASKGLGRYEQFF.